The sequence of this TCR beta chain was determined in a study of cytomegalovirus exposure and HLA in healthy donors. Study-level information: The approximately 130 validation repertoires and the 650 to 850 first-cohort repertoires shared a platform, a later analysis reported.

V gave up 6 bases and J gave up 0 bases, with 17 bases separating them. This CDR3 has 16 amino acids. CDR1 and CDR2 (germline): MNHEY, SMNVEV (reference sequence). A word on this clone: Its specificity is unknown.

The repertoire was sequenced with immunoSEQ multiplex PCR; TCRdb's copy has only in-frame clones and lacks some. The sample lists about 120,000 clones, about 92% occurring once. The donors were members of the validation cohort comprising approximately 120 subjects, separate from the roughly 670-subject first cohort. The study, taken as a whole, reports: Three CMV-associated chains proved CMV antigen-specific in vitro. It was reportedly the case that the classifier diagnosed cytomegalovirus status with high specificity and sensitivity.

The V call is TRBV27, the J call TRBJ1-1; D gene ambiguous. The origin of this receptor is a young woman in good health and CMV-seronegative. Sequenced material: PBMCs. CDR3: CASRRGIGYLNTEAFF. The CDR3 nucleotides read TGTGCCAGCAGAAGAGGGATAGGATACTTGAACACTGAAGCTTTCTTT.